The sequence of this TCR beta chain was determined in a study of T-cell memory formation after mild COVID-19. This clonotype has just a few counts. The ends lost 0 bases at V and 3 bases at J; junction bases unmatched: 3. This CDR3 spans 15 amino acids. Germline assignment: CDR1 LGHNA and CDR2 YNFKEQ. One entry per CDR3 protein, called by TCRdb with MiXCR from the 5' RACE reads. The repertoire holds some 290,000 distinct CDR3 sequences, with under 20% as singletons. The sequence was collected from a man between 18 and 29 years old who had mild COVID-19 (a few samples of this study predate the infection). Cell type and time point are not known. This chain joins TRBV4-2 and TRBJ2-7, with 9 bases matching TRBD2. Sequencing was done on a sample of PBMCs or a T cell subset sorted from them (not recorded which). CDR3 protein: CASSQDGTSLYEQYF. CDR3 nucleotide sequence: TGTGCCAGCAGCCAAGATGGGACTAGCCTCTACGAGCAGTACTTC.